This T cell receptor (gamma chain) derives from a study of γδ T cells in repeated Plasmodium falciparum infection. CDR3 size: 13 residues. CDR1 and CDR2 from the germline V gene are GITISATS and ISYDGTV (reference sequence). TCRdb ran CATT on the multiplex PCR reads. The sample has 25,000 to 35,000 gamma-chain clones; approximately 1.4% are singletons. Flow sorting of PBMC yielded separate Vgamma9/Vdelta2+ and Vdelta2-negative gammadelta T cell populations for bulk repertoire analysis. Study results and caveats: Vdelta2-negative gammadelta repertoires, largely Vdelta1+, seemingly showed infection-driven waves of new clonal selection. Donors in Mali lived in a small rural village, largely one ethnic group.

With respect to this clone: Its antigen is not identified. The protein held in TCRdb is that of a much larger clone and does not match this DNA's translation at residue 11, likely because of a read error; the protein shown is translated from the DNA.

This clonotype was obtained from a pool of human donors (malaria-infected and uninfected, not separated). The chain is built from TRGV9 and TRGJ1 or TRGJ2. The sequencing input was gamma-delta T cells from blood. For the CDR3, the DNA is TGTGCCTTGTGGGGTCAGAGTTATTATAAGGAACTCTTT. Encoded protein: CALWGQSYYKELF.